This T cell receptor (beta chain) was sequenced in a study of CD8 T cells in ankylosing spondylitis (dated by TCRdb to the late 2010s). Broadly, across the study: To find TCR variants linked to disease, the study profiled T cell receptor beta repertoires in ankylosing spondylitis patients and healthy donors. Samples of peripheral blood were taken, and for ankylosing spondylitis patients, synovial fluid was collected as well. The full study cohort comprised about 23 ankylosing spondylitis patients and roughly 110 healthy donors.

In its sample, this clonotype was seen many times. Its antigen remains unidentified. The sample holds no much larger clone one base away, and base qualities are not on file. Results and caveats for the whole study, not just this receptor: A CD8+ phenotype was shown by the disease-linked clones, which were found at relatively low frequencies in peripheral blood. Blood from ankylosing spondylitis patients appeared to be characterized by a TCR beta motif made up of under ten highly homologous amino acid variants. Some TCR beta motif variants had previously been reported in synovial fluid and blood of reactive arthritis patients, which suggested common disease-initiation mechanisms. The disease-linked clones were reported to be significantly enriched in matched synovial fluid samples from ankylosing spondylitis patients.

TCRdb names Illumina HiSeq 2500 as the instrument used. Quantitative 5'-RACE with molecular barcodes was the method used to prepare the TCR beta libraries. Per the source publication's procedure: A new computational method based on a probabilistic model of VDJ rearrangement was used to identify disease-linked TCR variants. TCRdb handled the public reads itself, with Q25 trimming in fastp and clone calling in MiXCR, and kept productive beta chains. CDR3 protein sequences are deduplicated, and each keeps its most common genes and DNA. These V and J calls originate from TCRdb's pipeline instead of the authors' own analysis. The sample includes some 200,000 distinct CDR3 sequences, with around a quarter observed a single time. The leading ten clones occupy 6.6% of the sample. The V end loses 6 bases and the J end loses 3 bases, and a stretch of 14 bases separates them. The CDR3 runs 15 residues from the cysteine to the phenylalanine. Only the CDR3 region is kept as DNA, spanning 45 bases read in frame from base 1. Per the germline V gene, KGHSH is the CDR1 and LQKENI is the CDR2.

This chain is built from TRBV18 and TRBJ2-2; the D gene is possibly TRBD1, with 6 bases matching. The clonotype originates from a male donor with ankylosing spondylitis or in good health (not recorded which). The sample comprised blood, either unsorted or a sorted T cell fraction (not recorded which). The CDR3 protein: CASSLTGSDTGELFF. At the DNA level, the sequence is TGTGCCAGCTCCCTGACAGGAAGCGACACCGGGGAGCTGTTTTTT.